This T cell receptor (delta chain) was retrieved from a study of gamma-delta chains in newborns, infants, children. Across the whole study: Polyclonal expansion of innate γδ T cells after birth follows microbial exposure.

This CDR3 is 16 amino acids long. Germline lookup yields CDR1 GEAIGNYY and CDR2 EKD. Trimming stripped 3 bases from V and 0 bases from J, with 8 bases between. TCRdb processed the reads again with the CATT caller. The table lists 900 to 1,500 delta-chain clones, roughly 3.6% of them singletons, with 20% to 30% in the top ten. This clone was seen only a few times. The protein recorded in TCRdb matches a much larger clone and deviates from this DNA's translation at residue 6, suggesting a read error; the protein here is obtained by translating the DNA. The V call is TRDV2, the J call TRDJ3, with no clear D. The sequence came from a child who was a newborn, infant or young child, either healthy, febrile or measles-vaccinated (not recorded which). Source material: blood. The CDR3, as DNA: TGTGCCTGTGACTGGGTGAGCTCCTGGGACACCCGACAGATGTTTTTC. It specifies CACDWVSSWDTRQMFF.